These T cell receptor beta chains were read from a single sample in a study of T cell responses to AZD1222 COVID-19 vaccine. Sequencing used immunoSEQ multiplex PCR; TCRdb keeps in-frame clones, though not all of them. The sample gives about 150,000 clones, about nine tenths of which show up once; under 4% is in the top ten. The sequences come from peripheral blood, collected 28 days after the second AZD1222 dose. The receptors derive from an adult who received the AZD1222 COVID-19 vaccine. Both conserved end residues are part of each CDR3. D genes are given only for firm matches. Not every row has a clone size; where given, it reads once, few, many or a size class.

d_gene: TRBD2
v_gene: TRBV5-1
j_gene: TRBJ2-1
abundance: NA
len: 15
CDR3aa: CASSLGAGEYNEQFF
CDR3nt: TGCGCCAGCAGCCTGGGAGCGGGAGAGTACAATGAGCAGTTCTTC

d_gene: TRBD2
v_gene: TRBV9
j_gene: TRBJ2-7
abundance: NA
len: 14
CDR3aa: CASSLSSGSREQYF
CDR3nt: TGTGCCAGCAGCCTCTCTAGCGGGAGTCGGGAGCAGTACTTC

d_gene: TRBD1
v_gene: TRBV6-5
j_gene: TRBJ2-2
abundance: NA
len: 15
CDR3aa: CASSPGTANTGELFF
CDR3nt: TGTGCCAGCAGCCCCGGGACAGCTAACACCGGGGAGCTGTTTTTT

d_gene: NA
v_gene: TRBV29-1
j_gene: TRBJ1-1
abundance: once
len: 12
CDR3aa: CSAQMALTEAFF
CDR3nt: TGCAGCGCTCAGATGGCATTAACTGAAGCTTTCTTT

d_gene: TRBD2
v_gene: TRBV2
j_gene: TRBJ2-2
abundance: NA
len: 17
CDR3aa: CASSDALAGAITGELFF
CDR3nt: TGTGCCAGCAGTGACGCTCTAGCGGGAGCCATCACCGGGGAGCTGTTTTTT

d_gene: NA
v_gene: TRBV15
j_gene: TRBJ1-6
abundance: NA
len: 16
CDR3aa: CATSSLRGRDNSPLHF
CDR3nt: TGTGCCACCAGCAGCCTCAGGGGACGGGATAATTCACCCCTCCACTTT

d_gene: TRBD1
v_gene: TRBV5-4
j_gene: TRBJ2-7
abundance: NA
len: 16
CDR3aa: CASSLGDRGHSYEQYF
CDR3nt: TGTGCCAGCAGCTTGGGGGACAGGGGCCACTCCTACGAGCAGTACTTC

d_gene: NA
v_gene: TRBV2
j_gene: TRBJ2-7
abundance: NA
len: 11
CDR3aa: CASTGRGEQYF
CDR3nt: TGTGCCAGCACAGGCCGGGGAGAGCAGTACTTC

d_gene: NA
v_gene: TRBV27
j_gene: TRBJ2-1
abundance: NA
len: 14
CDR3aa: CASSLSRPNPEQFF
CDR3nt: TGTGCCAGCAGTTTATCCAGACCCAACCCAGAGCAGTTCTTC

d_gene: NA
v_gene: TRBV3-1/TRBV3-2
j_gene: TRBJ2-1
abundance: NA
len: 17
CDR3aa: CASSQDIAANSYNEQFF
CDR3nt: TGTGCCAGCAGCCAGGATATAGCGGCAAACTCCTACAATGAGCAGTTCTTC

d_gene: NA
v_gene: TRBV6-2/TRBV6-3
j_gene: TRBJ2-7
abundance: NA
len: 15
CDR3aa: CASSPKGRSSNEQYF
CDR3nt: TGTGCCAGCAGTCCAAAGGGACGGTCAAGTAACGAGCAGTACTTC

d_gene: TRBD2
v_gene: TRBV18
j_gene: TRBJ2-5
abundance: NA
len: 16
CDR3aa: CASSSNSGRAQETQYF
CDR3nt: TGTGCCAGCTCATCAAATAGCGGGAGGGCCCAAGAGACCCAGTACTTC

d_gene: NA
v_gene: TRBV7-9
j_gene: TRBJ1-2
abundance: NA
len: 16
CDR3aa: CASSDPQSGYDYGYTF
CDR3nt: TGTGCCAGCAGCGATCCGCAATCCGGGTATGACTATGGCTACACCTTC

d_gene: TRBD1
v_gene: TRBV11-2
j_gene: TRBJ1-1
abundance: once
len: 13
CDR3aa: CASSPRQGTEAFF
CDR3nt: TGTGCCAGCAGCCCTAGACAGGGGACTGAAGCTTTCTTT

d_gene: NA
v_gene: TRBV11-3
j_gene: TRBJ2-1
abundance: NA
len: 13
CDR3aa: CASSLVLGGEQFF
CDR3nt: TGTGCCAGCAGCTTAGTTCTGGGCGGGGAGCAGTTCTTC

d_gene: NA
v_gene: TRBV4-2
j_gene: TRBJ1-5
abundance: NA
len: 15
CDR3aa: CASSQSGASNQPQHF
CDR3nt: TGTGCCAGCAGCCAATCAGGGGCTAGCAATCAGCCCCAGCATTTT

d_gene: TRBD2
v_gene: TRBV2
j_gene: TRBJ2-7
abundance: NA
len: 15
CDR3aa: CASSNPGLAGDEQYF
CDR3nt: TGTGCCAGCAGCAACCCGGGACTAGCGGGAGACGAGCAGTACTTC

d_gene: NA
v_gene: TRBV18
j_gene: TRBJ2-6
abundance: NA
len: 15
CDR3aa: CASSPTLAGANVLTF
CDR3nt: TGTGCCAGCTCACCGACTCTGGCCGGGGCCAACGTCCTGACTTTC

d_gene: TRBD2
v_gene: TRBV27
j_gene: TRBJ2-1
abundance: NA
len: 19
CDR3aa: CASSGGQGRGESSYNEQFF
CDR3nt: TGTGCCAGCAGTGGCGGACAAGGGAGGGGCGAGAGCTCCTACAATGAGCAGTTCTTC

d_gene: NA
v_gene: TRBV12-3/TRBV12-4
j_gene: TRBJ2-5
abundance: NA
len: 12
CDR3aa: CASTLSKGSQYF
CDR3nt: TGTGCCAGCACACTCTCCAAGGGGAGCCAGTACTTC

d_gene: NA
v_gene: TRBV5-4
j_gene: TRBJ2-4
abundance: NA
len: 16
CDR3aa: CASSLGQGLAKNIQYF
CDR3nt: TGTGCCAGCAGCTTAGGGCAGGGGTTAGCCAAAAACATTCAGTACTTC

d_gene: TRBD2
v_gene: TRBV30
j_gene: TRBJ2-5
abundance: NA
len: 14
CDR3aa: CAWSIGSGEETQYF
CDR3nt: TGTGCCTGGAGTATAGGGAGCGGGGAAGAGACCCAGTACTTC

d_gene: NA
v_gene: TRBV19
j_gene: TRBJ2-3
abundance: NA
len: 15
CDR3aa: CASSIGPLDPDTQYF
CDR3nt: TGTGCCAGTAGTATCGGACCTCTCGACCCAGATACGCAGTATTTT

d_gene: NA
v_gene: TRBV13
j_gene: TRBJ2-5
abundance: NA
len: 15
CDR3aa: CASSLGLVEGETQYF
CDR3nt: TGTGCCAGCAGCTTAGGACTCGTAGAAGGGGAGACCCAGTACTTC

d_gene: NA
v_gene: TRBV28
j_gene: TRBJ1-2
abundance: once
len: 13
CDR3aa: CASSLRDKYGYTF
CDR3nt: TGTGCCAGCAGCCTCCGGGACAAGTATGGCTACACCTTC

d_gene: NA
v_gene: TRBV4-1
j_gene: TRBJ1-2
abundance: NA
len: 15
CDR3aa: CASSQDLRDNYGYTF
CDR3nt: TGCGCCAGCAGCCAAGATCTTAGGGACAACTATGGCTACACCTTC

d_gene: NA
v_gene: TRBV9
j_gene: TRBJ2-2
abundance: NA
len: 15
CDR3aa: CASSVRAMATGELFF
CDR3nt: TGTGCCAGCAGCGTAAGAGCAATGGCCACCGGGGAGCTGTTTTTT

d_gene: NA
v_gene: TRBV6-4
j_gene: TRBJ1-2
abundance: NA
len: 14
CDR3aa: CASSDGGWGYGYTF
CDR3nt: TGTGCCAGCAGTGACGGAGGCTGGGGCTATGGCTACACCTTC

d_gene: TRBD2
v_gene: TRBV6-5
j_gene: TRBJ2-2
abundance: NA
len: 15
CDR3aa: CASSYTSGSTGELFF
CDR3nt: TGTGCCAGCAGTTACACTAGCGGTTCCACCGGGGAGCTGTTTTTT

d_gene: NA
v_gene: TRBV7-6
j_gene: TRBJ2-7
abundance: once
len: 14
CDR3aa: CASSLDKGSYEQYF
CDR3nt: TGTGCCAGCAGCTTAGATAAGGGCTCCTACGAGCAGTACTTC

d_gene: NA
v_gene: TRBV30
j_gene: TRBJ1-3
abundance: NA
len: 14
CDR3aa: CASSTGGPGNTIYF
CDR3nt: TGTGCCTCCTCCACGGGGGGCCCTGGAAACACCATATATTTT

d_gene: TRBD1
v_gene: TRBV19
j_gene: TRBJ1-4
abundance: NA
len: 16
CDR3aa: CASSATRTGTNEKLFF
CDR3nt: TGTGCCAGTAGTGCGACCCGGACAGGGACTAATGAAAAACTGTTTTTT

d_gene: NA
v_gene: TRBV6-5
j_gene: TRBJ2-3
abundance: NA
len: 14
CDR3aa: CASSYSASTDTQYF
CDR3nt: TGTGCCAGCAGTTACTCGGCCTCCACAGATACGCAGTATTTT

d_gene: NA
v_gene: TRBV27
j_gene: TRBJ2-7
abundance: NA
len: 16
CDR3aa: CASSPREAGRMDEQYF
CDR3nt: TGTGCCAGCAGTCCCAGGGAGGCAGGGAGGATGGACGAGCAGTACTTC

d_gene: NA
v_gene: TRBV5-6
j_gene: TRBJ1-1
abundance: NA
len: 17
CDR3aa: CASSSQGSGRWSTEAFF
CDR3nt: TGTGCCAGCAGCTCACAGGGCTCGGGGCGCTGGTCCACTGAAGCTTTCTTT

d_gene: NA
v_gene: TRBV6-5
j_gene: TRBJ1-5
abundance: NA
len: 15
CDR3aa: CASSTELNSNQPQHF
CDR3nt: TGTGCCAGCAGCACCGAATTGAATAGCAATCAGCCCCAGCATTTT

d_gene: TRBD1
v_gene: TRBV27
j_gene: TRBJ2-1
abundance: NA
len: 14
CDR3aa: CASSWDRGDDEQFF
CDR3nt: TGTGCCAGCAGTTGGGACAGGGGAGACGATGAGCAGTTCTTC

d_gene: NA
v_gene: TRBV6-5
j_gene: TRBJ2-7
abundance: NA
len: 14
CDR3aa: CASGTLARSYEQYF
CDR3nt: TGTGCCAGCGGGACTCTAGCGCGCTCCTACGAGCAGTACTTC